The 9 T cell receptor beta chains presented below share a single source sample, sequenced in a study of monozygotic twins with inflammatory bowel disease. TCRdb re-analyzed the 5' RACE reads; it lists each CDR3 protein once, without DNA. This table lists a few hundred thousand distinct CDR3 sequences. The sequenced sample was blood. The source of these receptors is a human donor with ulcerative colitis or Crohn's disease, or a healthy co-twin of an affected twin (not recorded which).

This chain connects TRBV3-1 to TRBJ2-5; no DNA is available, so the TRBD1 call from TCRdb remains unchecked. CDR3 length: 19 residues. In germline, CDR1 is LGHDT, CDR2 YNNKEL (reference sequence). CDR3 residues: CASSQTRRDRGIRFETQYF.

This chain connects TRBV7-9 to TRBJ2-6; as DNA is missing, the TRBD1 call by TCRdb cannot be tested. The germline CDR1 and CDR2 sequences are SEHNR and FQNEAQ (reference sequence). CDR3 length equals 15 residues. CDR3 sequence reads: CASSPRQGETNVLTF.

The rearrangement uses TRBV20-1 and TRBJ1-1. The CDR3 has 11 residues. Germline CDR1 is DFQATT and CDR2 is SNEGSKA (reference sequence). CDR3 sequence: CSASWDTEAFF.

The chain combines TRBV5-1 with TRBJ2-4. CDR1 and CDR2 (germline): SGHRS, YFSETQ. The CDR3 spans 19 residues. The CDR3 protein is CASSPEGEQRVLAKNIQYF. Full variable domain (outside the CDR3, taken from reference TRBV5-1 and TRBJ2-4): KAGVTQTPRYLIKTRGQQVTLSCSPISGHRSVSWYQQTPGQGLQFLFEYFSETQRNKGNFPGRFSGRQFSNSRSEMNVSTLELGDSALYLCASSPEGEQRVLAKNIQYFGAGTRLSVL.

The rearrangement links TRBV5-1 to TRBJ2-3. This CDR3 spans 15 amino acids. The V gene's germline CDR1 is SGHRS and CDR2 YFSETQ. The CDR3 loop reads CASSLVDAVTDTQYF.

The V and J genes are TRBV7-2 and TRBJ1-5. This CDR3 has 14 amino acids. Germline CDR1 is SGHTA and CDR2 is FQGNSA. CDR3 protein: CASSPRRSNQPQHF.

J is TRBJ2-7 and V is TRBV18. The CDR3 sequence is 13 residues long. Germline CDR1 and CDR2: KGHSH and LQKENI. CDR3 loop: CASSPPVLYEQYF.

CDR3 amino acids: CASSPLRGNQQFF. The rearrangement links TRBV5-1 to TRBJ2-1; TCRdb proposes TRBD1, but this gene call is untestable without DNA. CDR1 and CDR2 (germline): SGHRS, YFSETQ. The CDR3 is made up of 13 amino acids.

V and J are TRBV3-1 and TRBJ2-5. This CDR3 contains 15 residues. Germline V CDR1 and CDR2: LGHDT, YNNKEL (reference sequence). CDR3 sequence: CASSQEVVGQETQYF.